The T cell receptor beta chain under discussion was sequenced for a study of T cells in localized non-small cell lung cancer (dated by TCRdb to the early 2020s). For context, the study as a whole: T cell repertoires of fewer than 250 early-stage NSCLC patients were analyzed, with tumors being compared against uninvolved tumor-adjacent lungs. The cohort consisted of roughly 240 treatment-naive NSCLC patients whose localized lung tumors had been resected. A mean age of around 66 years was recorded for the NSCLC patients, of whom 120 to 150 were male and 107 were female.

About this clone itself: What antigen it recognizes has not been identified. Qualities for individual bases were not recorded, and no much larger clone is one base off.

At diagnosis, tumor, uninvolved tumor-adjacent lung and peripheral blood were collected and then preserved as a mix of FFPE and fresh-frozen material. Via the germline V gene (reference sequence), CDR1 is LNHNV and CDR2 YYDKDF. At the junction V is shortened by 1 base and J by 2 bases; bases outside the gene matches: 0. The CDR3 runs 14 amino acids, cysteine and phenylalanine included. The read is trimmed to its CDR3 DNA, 42 bases read in frame from base 1. General findings and caveats noted by the study authors: The highest T cell clonality was observed in uninvolved tumor-adjacent lung, where clonality exceeded that of tumor, suggesting that antigenic responses were more focused in uninvolved tumor-adjacent lung. A median of around 60 of the top 100 tumor clones turned up in the paired uninvolved adjacent lung, and fewer than 35 of those clones also ranked among the top 100 of that same adjacent lung. Since the design was exploratory, TCR variables were selected using unadjusted p-values with no false-discovery rate correction. Because multi-region sequencing of the tumors was not done, intratumor heterogeneity could not be ruled out. Higher T cell density in blood was associated with longer overall survival, whereas higher clonality in adjacent lung was associated with shorter survival.

The immunoSEQ Assay was used to sequence TCR beta CDR3 regions from DNA. The paper's processing steps were these. T cell density was computed as TCR beta template counts normalized to usable DNA estimated by amplifying housekeeping genes. The preseqR package was used to estimate richness by extrapolating to 400,000 templates for PBMC samples and to 120,000 templates for tissue samples. Clonality was defined as one minus Pielou's evenness. To identify tissue-enriched TCRs, differential abundance testing was run on productive amino-acid clonotypes with a minimum total count of 5 and an alpha of 0.1. The Jaccard Index and the Morisita Overlap Index were used to measure repertoire overlap between compartments. GLIPH clustered TCR beta CDR3s with public tetramer-defined viral CDR3s; viral motifs required at least three viral sequences plus V-gene enrichment. Imported from immuneACCESS, the table was reduced by TCRdb to in-frame sequences with V and J called. These copies leave out some clones; in studies compared against another copy, an unresolved V gene accounts for under half, and the cause of the remainder is not known. V and J calls plus clone size are reproduced from that table; the DNA served to infer D and trimming. The sample table contains fewer than 2,500 clones; only one count was recorded for 18% of them. Together, the top ten hold 24% of the sample.

Recombination connected TRBV15 to TRBJ2-5, and TRBD2 matches 8 of the central bases. The sequence derives from a female donor of 60 years or more with stage I squamous cell lung carcinoma. Here the sequenced sample was lung tumor tissue, taken before any cancer treatment. The CDR3 here reads CATSRGLAQETQYF. In nucleotide form, the sequence is TGTGCCACCAGCAGAGGACTAGCGCAAGAGACCCAGTACTTC.